The table lists the clone carrying this T cell receptor (beta chain) with a few counts. What it binds is unknown. The sample comes from a study of OX40 agonist ivuxolimab in advanced cancers. This table comes from immunoSEQ multiplex PCR, and its TCRdb copy is limited to in-frame clones, with some not included. Of around 110,000 clones in the sample, just over 90% were seen once. General study findings and limits: CD8+ T cells were the subset that, on average, had more expanded clones than CD4+.

The CDR3 has 14 residues. Germline V lookup: CDR1 LNHDA, CDR2 SQIVND (reference sequence). After removal of 6 bases from V and 2 bases from J, the junction contained 4 bases not matched to a gene. The source was CD4+ or CD8+ T cells sorted from blood, collected in a trial of the OX40 agonist ivuxolimab. This sequence originates from an adult with an advanced solid tumor such as melanoma, head and neck, liver or kidney cancer. V gene TRBV19 combines with J gene TRBJ2-1; 7 bases match TRBD2. CDR3 sequence reads: CASRSLAAYNEQFF. Written as DNA, the CDR3 is TGTGCCAGTAGATCCCTAGCGGCCTACAATGAGCAGTTCTTC.